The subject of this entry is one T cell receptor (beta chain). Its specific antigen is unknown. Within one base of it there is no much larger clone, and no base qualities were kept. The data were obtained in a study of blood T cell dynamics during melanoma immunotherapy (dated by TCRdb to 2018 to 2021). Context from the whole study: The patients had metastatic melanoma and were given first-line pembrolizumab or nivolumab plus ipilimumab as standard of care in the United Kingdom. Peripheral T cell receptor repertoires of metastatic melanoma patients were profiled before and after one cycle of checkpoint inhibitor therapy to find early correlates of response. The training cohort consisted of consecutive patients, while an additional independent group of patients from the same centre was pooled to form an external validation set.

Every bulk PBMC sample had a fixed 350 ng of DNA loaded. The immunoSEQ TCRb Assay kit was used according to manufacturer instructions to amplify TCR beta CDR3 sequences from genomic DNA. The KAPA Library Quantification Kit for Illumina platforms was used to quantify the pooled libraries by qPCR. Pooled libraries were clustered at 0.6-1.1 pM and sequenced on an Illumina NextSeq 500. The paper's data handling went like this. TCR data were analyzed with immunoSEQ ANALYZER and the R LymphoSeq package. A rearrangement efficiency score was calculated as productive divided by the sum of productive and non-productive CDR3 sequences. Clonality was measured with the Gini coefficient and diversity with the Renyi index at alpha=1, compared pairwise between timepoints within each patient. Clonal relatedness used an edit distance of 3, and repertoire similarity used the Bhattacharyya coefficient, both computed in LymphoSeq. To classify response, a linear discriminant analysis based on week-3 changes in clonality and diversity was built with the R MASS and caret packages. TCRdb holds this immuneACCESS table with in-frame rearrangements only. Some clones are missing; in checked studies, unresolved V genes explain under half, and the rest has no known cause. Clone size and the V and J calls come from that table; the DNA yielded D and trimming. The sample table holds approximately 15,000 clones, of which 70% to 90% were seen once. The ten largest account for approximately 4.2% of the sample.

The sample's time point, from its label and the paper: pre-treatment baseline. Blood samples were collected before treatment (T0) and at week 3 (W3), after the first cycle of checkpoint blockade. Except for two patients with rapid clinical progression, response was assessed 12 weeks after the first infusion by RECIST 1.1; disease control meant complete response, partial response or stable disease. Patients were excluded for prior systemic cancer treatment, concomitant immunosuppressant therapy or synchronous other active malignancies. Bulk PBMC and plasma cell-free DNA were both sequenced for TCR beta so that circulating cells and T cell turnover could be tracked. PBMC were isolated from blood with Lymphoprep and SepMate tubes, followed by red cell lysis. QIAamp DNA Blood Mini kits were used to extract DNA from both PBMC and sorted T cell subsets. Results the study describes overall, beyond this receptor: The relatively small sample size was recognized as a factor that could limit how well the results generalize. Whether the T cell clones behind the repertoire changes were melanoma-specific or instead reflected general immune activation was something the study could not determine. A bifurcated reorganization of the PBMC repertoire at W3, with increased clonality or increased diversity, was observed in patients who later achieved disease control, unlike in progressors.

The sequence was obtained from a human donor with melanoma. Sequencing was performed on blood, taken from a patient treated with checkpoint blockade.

The nucleotide sequence is given as TGCGCCAGCAGCCAAGATTGGATGGGGTCAACACTAGCGGGAATCTCCTACGAGCAGTACTTC. Translated, this is CASSQDWMGSTLAGISYEQYF. The chain uses TRBV4-1 and TRBJ2-7; 10 bases in between match TRBD2. Germline trimming amounts to 0 bases on V and 0 bases on J, with 17 as the count of junction bases outside the gene matches. The CDR3 spans 21 residues, from the cysteine through the phenylalanine. Kept here is only the CDR3 DNA, which spans 63 bases and is read in frame from base 1. The germline V gene sets CDR1 to MGHRA and CDR2 to YSYEKL.